These 32 T cell receptor beta chains came from one sample sequenced in a study of blood T cell repertoires in COVID-19. Profiled with immunoSEQ multiplex PCR; TCRdb holds only in-frame clones, not every one. The sample records 300,000 to 350,000 clones, 75% to 90% being singletons. Sequencing input: peripheral blood. The receptors were gathered from a woman younger than 45 with COVID-19, enrolled during active disease.

This chain links TRBV19 with TRBJ1-1; D is ambiguous. The CDR3 loop spans 14 amino acids. Trimming shortened V by 5 bases and J by 5 bases, and 15 bases separated the two germline ends. CDR1 and CDR2 (germline): LNHDA, SQIVND (reference sequence). The CDR3 DNA follows: TGTGCCAGTAGTCTTCTACAGATAGGAACTGAAGCTTTCTTT. It specifies CASSLLQIGTEAFF.

This chain joins TRBV15 and TRBJ2-6, with D possibly TRBD2 on 6 matching bases. CDR1 is LNHNV, CDR2 YYDKDF, per germline (reference sequence). The CDR3 runs 17 residues. V lost 0 bases to trimming and J lost 1 base, with 10 bases between them. The CDR3 DNA reads as TGTGCCACCAGCAGAGATGGGAGGCTTTCTGGGGCCAACGTCCTGACTTTC. This codes for CATSRDGRLSGANVLTF.

This clone has more than one count but fewer than ten. The chain couples TRBV18 to TRBJ1-4; no firm D call. Germline CDR1 KGHSH, CDR2 LQKENI. V lost 3 bases and J 4 bases, leaving 12 bases between the germline ends. CDR3 length: 15 residues. The CDR3 region is CASSPGRSFNEKLFF. The CDR3 DNA reads as TGTGCCAGCTCACCGGGGAGGTCCTTTAATGAAAAACTGTTTTTT.

The chain joins TRBV5-1 to TRBJ1-4; TRBD1 matches 9 bases. The trim removed 0 bases at V and 4 bases at J, leaving 7 bases unmatched. The length of the CDR3 is 17 residues. Per the germline V gene, CDR1 is SGHRS and CDR2 is YFSETQ. Here the CDR3 reads CASSLVGTGSFNEKLFF. CDR3 coding DNA: TGCGCCAGCAGCTTGGTCGGGACAGGGTCTTTTAATGAAAAACTGTTTTTT.

The genes are TRBV11-2 and TRBJ2-7, with D possibly being TRBD2 (5 bases). CDR3 length: 14 amino acids. V was shortened by 7 bases and J by 6 bases, with 19 bases between the two germline ends. The germline gives CDR1 SGHAT, CDR2 FQNNGV. The CDR3 coding sequence is TGTGCCAGCACGGCTGACCCCCGGAGCGGCGAGCAGTACTTC. This translates into CASTADPRSGEQYF.

This clone has a handful of counts. The J gene is TRBJ2-1, the V gene TRBV3-1 (or the pseudogene TRBV3-2); D not resolved. V lost 2 bases and J lost 6, with 5 bases in between. Germline values: CDR1 LGHDT, CDR2 YNNKEL (reference sequence). The CDR3 is 12 amino acids. The CDR3 coding sequence is TGTGCCAGCAGCCAACTTAGCAATGAGCAGTTCTTC. As protein: CASSQLSNEQFF.

This chain uses TRBV19 with TRBJ2-2, with TRBD2 matching over 10 bases. Germline CDR1 is LNHDA and CDR2 is SQIVND (reference sequence). J was trimmed by 1 base and V by 5 bases; bases with no gene match: 4. The CDR3 is made up of 16 amino acids. The CDR3 sequence: CASSVGTSENTGELFF. In nucleotides, the CDR3 is TGTGCCAGTAGTGTCGGGACTAGCGAGAACACCGGGGAGCTGTTTTTT.

V and J are TRBV27 and TRBJ1-3; maybe TRBD1 (6 bases). V was pared by 6 bases and J by 4 bases, with 16 bases between. Germline V CDR1 and CDR2: MNHEY, SMNVEV (reference sequence). CDR3 size: 15 residues. This CDR3 reads CASSPIPGVGNTIYF. In DNA form, the CDR3 reads TGTGCCAGCAGCCCCATCCCAGGGGTCGGAAACACCATATATTTT.

CDR3 DNA: TGCGCCAGCTCCTGGGGGACAGGGGGCCCGTTCTTC. Its protein is CASSWGTGGPFF. The chain recombines TRBV5-1 with TRBJ2-1; TRBD1 agrees at 12 bases. V was pared by 7 bases and J by 15 bases, with 8 bases of the junction left unmatched. The CDR3 spans 12 residues. Germline V gene data show CDR1 as SGHRS and CDR2 as YFSETQ.

V is TRBV27 and J is TRBJ1-2, with D possibly TRBD1 on 5 matching bases. The CDR3 spans 16 residues. V dropped 2 bases and J dropped 6 bases, with 19 bases sitting between them. The germline V gene encodes CDR1 MNHEY and CDR2 SMNVEV (reference sequence). The CDR3, as DNA: TGTGCCAGCAGTTTAACCTGGGACGGAGGGTATGATGGCTACACCTTC. Protein product: CASSLTWDGGYDGYTF.

This chain joins TRBV19 and TRBJ1-6; 7 bases are shared with TRBD1. Looked up from germline, CDR1 is LNHDA and CDR2 is SQIVND (reference sequence). The CDR3 extends over 18 amino acids. J lost 0 bases, V lost 4 bases, and 9 bases had no gene match. CDR3 amino acids: CASSTFGTASSYNSPLHF. The CDR3, as DNA: TGTGCCAGTAGTACCTTCGGGACAGCGAGCTCCTATAATTCACCCCTCCACTTT.

This clone showed up just a few times. The chain employs TRBV7-2 and TRBJ1-1; D is unclear. Germline V CDR1 and CDR2: SGHTA, FQGNSA. The CDR3 is 15 amino acids. Deletions cut 4 bases from V and 2 bases from J, with 14 bases between. Written as DNA, the CDR3 is TGTGCCAGCAGCTCGGGAGGCCTCCCTAACACTGAAGCTTTCTTT. Residues: CASSSGGLPNTEAFF.

This clone was observed a single time. V is TRBV19 and J is TRBJ2-3; no clear D. V shed 6 bases and J shed 1 base, with 11 bases lying between them. The CDR3 is made up of 14 amino acids. CDR1 LNHDA and CDR2 SQIVND come from the germline V gene (reference sequence). In DNA, the CDR3 is TGTGCCAGTAGAGCCCGAGATGGCACAGATACGCAGTATTTT. Translating gives CASRARDGTDTQYF.

The rearrangement links TRBV3-1 (or the pseudogene TRBV3-2) to TRBJ1-1, with TRBD1 identical over 7 bases. The CDR3 loop spans 15 amino acids. Unmatched junction bases numbered 8, after V lost 7 bases and J lost 0 bases. In germline, CDR1 is LGHDT, CDR2 YNNKEL (reference sequence). The CDR3 region is CASTPRTGVNTEAFF. Here the CDR3 DNA reads TGTGCCAGCACCCCAAGAACAGGGGTGAACACTGAAGCTTTCTTT.

This rearrangement joins TRBV6-2 or TRBV6-3 to TRBJ1-5; a weak D match, TRBD1 (6 bases). The CDR3 loop spans 16 amino acids. Germline lookup yields CDR1 MNHEY and CDR2 SVGEGT. Trimming shortened V by 6 bases and J by 1 base, and 16 bases separated the two germline ends. CDR3 in DNA: TGTGCCAGCAGGCCTCCTACAAGGGGGAGCAATCAGCCCCAGCATTTT. Amino acid sequence: CASRPPTRGSNQPQHF.

The chain couples TRBV28 to TRBJ1-2; the D is unclear. Between the trimmed V and J ends, which lost 5 bases and 3 bases, there was a span of 10 bases. Germline V gene sequence: CDR1 MDHEN, CDR2 SYDVKM. The CDR3 has 13 amino acids. CDR3 loop: CASSPQEYYGYTF. The DNA of the CDR3 is TGTGCCAGCAGTCCACAAGAATACTATGGCTACACCTTC.

The gene calls are TRBV10-3 and TRBJ1-5; D possibly corresponds to TRBD1 (6 bases). The CDR3 has 14 residues. The germline V and J ends were trimmed by 8 bases and 3 bases, with 14 bases remaining between them. Germline loops: CDR1 ENHRY, CDR2 SYGVKD. The CDR3 region is CAISRDNNNQPQHF. The CDR3 region has the DNA TGTGCCATCTCCCGGGACAATAACAATCAGCCCCAGCATTTT.

The rearrangement links TRBV27 to TRBJ1-1, with TRBD1 matching over 12 bases. Germline loops: CDR1 MNHEY, CDR2 SMNVEV (reference sequence). V trimming: 0 bases; J trimming: 4 bases; junction bases outside the gene matches: 9. CDR3 length equals 18 residues. CDR3 protein: CASSLSGTGGFLFTEAFF. The DNA of the CDR3 is TGTGCCAGCAGTTTATCGGGGACAGGGGGCTTTTTGTTCACTGAAGCTTTCTTT.

The V gene is TRBV2, the J gene TRBJ2-7; weak D call: TRBD2 (5 bases). V shed 6 bases and J shed 3 bases, with 18 bases lying between them. The CDR3 spans 15 residues. CDR1 SNHLY and CDR2 FYNNEI come from the germline V gene. The CDR3 DNA reads TGTGCCAGCAGCCGAAGTGGAGGTGTGAACTACGAGCAGTACTTC. It yields the protein CASSRSGGVNYEQYF.

The V gene is TRBV5-4, the J gene TRBJ1-1; D is unclear. This CDR3 spans 15 amino acids. In germline, CDR1 is SGHNT, CDR2 YYREEE (reference sequence). V lost 0 bases to trimming and J lost 1 base, with 10 bases between them. CDR3 sequence reads: CASSLVLGENTEAFF. CDR3 coding DNA: TGTGCCAGCAGCTTGGTGCTGGGAGAGAACACTGAAGCTTTCTTT.

This chain joins TRBV28 and TRBJ2-7; 8 nucleotides align to TRBD2. The V gene end was trimmed by 5 bases and the J gene end by 4 bases; junction bases not matched to a gene: 16. CDR3 size: 17 residues. Germline CDR1 is MDHEN and CDR2 is SYDVKM. The CDR3 is CASSLGDLAGKAYEQYF. CDR3 DNA: TGTGCCAGCAGTCTCGGGGACTTAGCGGGAAAGGCTTACGAGCAGTACTTC.

This chain uses TRBV19 with TRBJ2-7; TRBD2 aligns across 7 bases. The germline gives CDR1 LNHDA, CDR2 SQIVND (reference sequence). J gave up 1 base and V 4 bases, and 7 bases lay outside the gene matches. The CDR3 has 15 amino acids. The CDR3 coding sequence is TGTGCCAGTAGTAAGGGGACTACAGGTTCCTACGAGCAGTACTTC. It codes for CASSKGTTGSYEQYF.

The chain uses TRBV12-3 or TRBV12-4 and TRBJ1-4, with 7 bases aligning to TRBD1. The ends lost 6 bases at V and 10 bases at J; junction bases unmatched: 2. The CDR3 has 11 residues. CDR3 in DNA: TGTGCCAGCAGGACAGGGCCAAAACTGTTTTTT. It specifies CASRTGPKLFF.

This sequence joins TRBV10-3 and TRBJ2-5; D gene unclear. This CDR3 has 14 residues. CDR1 and CDR2 from the germline V gene are ENHRY and SYGVKD. V dropped 4 bases and J dropped 2 bases, with 11 bases sitting between them. The CDR3 coding sequence is TGTGCCATCAGTGGTGAGGTAGCTCAAGAGACCCAGTACTTC. Translated, it gives CAISGEVAQETQYF.

J is TRBJ2-7 and V is TRBV20-1; D gene uncertain. Germline lookup yields CDR1 DFQATT and CDR2 SNEGSKA (reference sequence). This CDR3 is built from 10 residues. V was pared by 5 bases and J by 8 bases, with 10 bases between. This CDR3 reads CSAHLGQQYF. The CDR3 coding sequence is TGCAGTGCTCATTTGGGCCAGCAGTACTTC.

J is TRBJ2-1 and V is TRBV7-3; 10 positions agree with TRBD1. Germline CDR1 reads SGHTA; CDR2 reads FQGTGA. J lost 4 bases, V lost 3 bases, and 3 bases had no gene match. The CDR3 is 15 residues long. The CDR3 reads CASSLGQGTYNEQFF. CDR3 sequence (DNA): TGTGCCAGCAGCTTGGGACAGGGGACATACAATGAGCAGTTCTTC.

The chain uses TRBV11-2 and TRBJ2-3, with D possibly matching TRBD2 (6 bases). The CDR3 runs to 15 residues. The V end lost 1 base, the J end lost 5 bases, and 13 bases lay between the germline ends. Germline-derived CDR1 and CDR2 are SGHAT and FQNNGV. The CDR3 DNA follows: TGTGCCAGCAGCTTAGGAGCGGGCCCACAAGATACGCAGTATTTT. Protein sequence: CASSLGAGPQDTQYF. The full variable domain, its missing parts supplied by reference TRBV11-2 and TRBJ2-3, is EAGVAQSPRYKIIEKRQSVAFWCNPISGHATLYWYQQILGQGPKLLIQFQNNGVVDDSQLPKDRFSAERLKGVDSTLKIQPAKLEDSAVYLCASSLGAGPQDTQYFGPGTRLTVL.

This clone was seen a few times. Other DNA sequences in the sample encode the same CDR3. The genes are TRBV19 and TRBJ1-3; D gene unclear. This CDR3 region has 12 residues. Germline V gene lookup returns CDR1 LNHDA and CDR2 SQIVND (reference sequence). Trimming shortened V by 6 bases and J by 0 bases, and 3 bases separated the two germline ends. Here the CDR3 DNA reads TGTGCCAGTAGCCTCTCTGGAAACACCATATATTTT. Amino acid sequence: CASSLSGNTIYF.

The chain joins TRBV30 to TRBJ1-4; D call uncertain. V was shortened by 1 base and J by 4 bases, with 13 bases between the two germline ends. CDR1 GTSNPN and CDR2 SVGIG come from the germline V gene (reference sequence). CDR3 length: 15 amino acids. The CDR3 region has the DNA TGTGCCTGGAGTGGTCGCCTGCTAAGTAATGAAAAACTGTTTTTT. This sequence encodes CAWSGRLLSNEKLFF. The full variable domain, with the rest looked up from reference TRBV30 and TRBJ1-4, is SQTIHQWPATLVQPVGSPLSLECTVEGTSNPNLYWYRQAAGRGLQLLFYSVGIGQISSEVPQNLSASRPQDRQFILSSKKLLLSDSGFYLCAWSGRLLSNEKLFFGSGTQLSVL.

The chain links TRBV4-1 to TRBJ2-7, with TRBD1 identical over 8 bases. V lost 3 bases and J lost 4; bases outside the gene matches: 5. In germline, CDR1 is MGHRA, CDR2 YSYEKL. The CDR3 length is 14 residues. The CDR3 sequence: CASSHPGGIYEQYF. The CDR3 DNA reads TGCGCCAGCAGCCATCCAGGGGGCATATACGAGCAGTACTTC.

To note about this clone: At the DNA level, this CDR3 is encoded by other sequences in the same sample as well. V is TRBV15 and J is TRBJ2-3; 9 positions match TRBD2. Germline CDR1 and CDR2: LNHNV and YYDKDF (reference sequence). Trimming removed 1 base from V and 0 bases from J; junction bases left unmatched: 2. CDR3 length: 16 amino acids. Here the CDR3 reads CATSRGLAGSTDTQYF. The CDR3 coding sequence is TGTGCCACCAGCAGAGGGCTAGCGGGGAGCACAGATACGCAGTATTTT.

V and J are TRBV9 and TRBJ1-4; D not certain. V dropped 0 bases and J dropped 8 bases, with 17 bases sitting between them. In germline, CDR1 is SGDLS, CDR2 YYNGEE. The CDR3 length is 16 residues. DNA for the CDR3: TGTGCCAGCAGCGTAGCTTCGAGGGAAAAGGGCGAAAAACTGTTTTTT. It yields the protein CASSVASREKGEKLFF.